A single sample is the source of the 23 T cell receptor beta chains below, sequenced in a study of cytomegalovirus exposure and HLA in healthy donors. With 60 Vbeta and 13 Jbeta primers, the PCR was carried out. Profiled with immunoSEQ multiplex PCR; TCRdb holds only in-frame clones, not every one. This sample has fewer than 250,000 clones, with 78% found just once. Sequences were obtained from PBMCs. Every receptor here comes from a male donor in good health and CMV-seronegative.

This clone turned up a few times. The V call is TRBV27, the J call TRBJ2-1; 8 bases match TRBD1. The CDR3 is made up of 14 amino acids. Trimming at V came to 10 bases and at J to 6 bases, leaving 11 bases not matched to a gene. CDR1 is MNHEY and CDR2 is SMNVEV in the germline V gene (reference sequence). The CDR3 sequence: CATNLDRGGNEQFF. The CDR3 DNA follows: TGTGCCACCAACCTCGACAGGGGAGGCAATGAGCAGTTCTTC.

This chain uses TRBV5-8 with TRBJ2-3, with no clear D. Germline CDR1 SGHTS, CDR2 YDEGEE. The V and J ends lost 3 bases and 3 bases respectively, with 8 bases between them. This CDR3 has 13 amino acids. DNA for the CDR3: TGTGCCAGCAGCTCTTTCAGTACAGATACGCAGTATTTT. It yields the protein CASSSFSTDTQYF.

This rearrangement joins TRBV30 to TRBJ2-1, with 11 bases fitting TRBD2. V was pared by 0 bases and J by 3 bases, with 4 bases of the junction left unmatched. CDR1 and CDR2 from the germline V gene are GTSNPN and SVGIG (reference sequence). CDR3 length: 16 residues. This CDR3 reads CAWSVRTSGLYNEQFF. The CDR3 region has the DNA TGTGCCTGGAGTGTAAGGACTAGCGGGCTCTACAATGAGCAGTTCTTC.

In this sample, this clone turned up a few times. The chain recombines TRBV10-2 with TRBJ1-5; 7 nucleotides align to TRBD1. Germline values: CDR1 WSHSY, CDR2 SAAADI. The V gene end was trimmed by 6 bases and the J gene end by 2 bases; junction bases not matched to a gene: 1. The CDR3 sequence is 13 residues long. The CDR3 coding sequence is TGCGCCAGCAGCACAGGGGGCAATCAGCCCCAGCATTTT. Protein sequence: CASSTGGNQPQHF.

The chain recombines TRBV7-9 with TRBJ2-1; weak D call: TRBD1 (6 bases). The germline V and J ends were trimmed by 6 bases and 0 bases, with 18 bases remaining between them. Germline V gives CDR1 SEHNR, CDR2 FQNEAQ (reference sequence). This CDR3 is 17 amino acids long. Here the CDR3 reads CASSAPPGQSSYNEQFF. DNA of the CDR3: TGTGCCAGCAGTGCCCCCCCGGGACAAAGCTCCTACAATGAGCAGTTCTTC.

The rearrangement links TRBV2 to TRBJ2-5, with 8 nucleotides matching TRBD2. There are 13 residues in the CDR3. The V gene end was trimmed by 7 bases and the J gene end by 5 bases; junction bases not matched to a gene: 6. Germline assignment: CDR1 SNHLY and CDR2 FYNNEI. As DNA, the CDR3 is TGTGCCAGCAAAGCGGGGGTGGTGGAGACCCAGTACTTC. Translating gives CASKAGVVETQYF.

CDR3 DNA: TGTGCCAGCAGTTATGATCTGACTGGGAATGAGCAGTTCTTC. Translated: CASSYDLTGNEQFF. J is TRBJ2-1 and V is TRBV6-6; D is ambiguous. In germline, CDR1 is MNHNY, CDR2 SVGAGI (reference sequence). V lost 3 bases, J lost 7 bases, and 13 bases lay in between. The CDR3 has 14 amino acids.

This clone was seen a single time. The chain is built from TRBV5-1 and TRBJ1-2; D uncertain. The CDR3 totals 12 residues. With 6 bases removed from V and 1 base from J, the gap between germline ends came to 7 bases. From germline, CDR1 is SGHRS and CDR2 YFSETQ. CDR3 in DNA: TGCGCCAGCACCAACGGTAACTATGGCTACACCTTC. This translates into CASTNGNYGYTF.

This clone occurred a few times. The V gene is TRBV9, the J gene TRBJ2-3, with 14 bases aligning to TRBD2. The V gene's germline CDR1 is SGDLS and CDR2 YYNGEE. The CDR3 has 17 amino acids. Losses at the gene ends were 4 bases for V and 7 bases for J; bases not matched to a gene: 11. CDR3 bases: TGTGCCAGCAGCCTGGATCCGGGACTAGCGGGAGAGTATACGCAGTATTTT. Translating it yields CASSLDPGLAGEYTQYF.

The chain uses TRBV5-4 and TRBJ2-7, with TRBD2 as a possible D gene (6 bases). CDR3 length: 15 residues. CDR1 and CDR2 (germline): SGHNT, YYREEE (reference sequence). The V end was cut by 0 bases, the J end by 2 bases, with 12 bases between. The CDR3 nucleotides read TGTGCCAGCAGCTTGGGCGGGGAGCTCCCCTACGAGCAGTACTTC. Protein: CASSLGGELPYEQYF.

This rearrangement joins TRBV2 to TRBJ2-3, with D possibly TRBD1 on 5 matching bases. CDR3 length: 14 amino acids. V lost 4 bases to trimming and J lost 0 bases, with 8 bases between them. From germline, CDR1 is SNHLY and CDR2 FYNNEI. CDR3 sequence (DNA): TGTGCCAGCAGTGCAGGGCGTAGCACAGATACGCAGTATTTT. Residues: CASSAGRSTDTQYF.

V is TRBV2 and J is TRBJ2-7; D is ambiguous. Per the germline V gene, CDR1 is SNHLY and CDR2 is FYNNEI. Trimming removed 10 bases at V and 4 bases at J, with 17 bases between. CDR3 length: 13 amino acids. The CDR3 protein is CATAPPGGYEQYF. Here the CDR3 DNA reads TGTGCCACTGCCCCCCCAGGTGGGTACGAGCAGTACTTC.

DNA of the CDR3: TGTGCCAGCAGCGTAGGCGACAGGGGGATCTATGGCTACACCTTC. Residues: CASSVGDRGIYGYTF. The chain links TRBV9 to TRBJ1-2; TRBD1 matches 9 bases. J gave up 4 bases and V 0 bases, and 4 bases lay outside the gene matches. The CDR3 extends over 15 amino acids. The germline V gene encodes CDR1 SGDLS and CDR2 YYNGEE.

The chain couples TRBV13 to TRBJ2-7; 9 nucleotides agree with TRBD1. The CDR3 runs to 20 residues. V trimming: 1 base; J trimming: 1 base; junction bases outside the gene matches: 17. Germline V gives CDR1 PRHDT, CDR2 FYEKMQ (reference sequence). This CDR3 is CASSLVGRVEPGQGSYEQYF. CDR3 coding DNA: TGTGCCAGCAGCTTAGTTGGTAGGGTGGAGCCGGGACAGGGTTCCTACGAGCAGTACTTC.

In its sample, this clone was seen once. CDR3 sequence: CASSVGDIPTYGYTF. The DNA of the CDR3 is TGTGCCAGCAGCGTAGGGGACATCCCCACCTATGGCTACACCTTC. The rearrangement joins TRBV9 to TRBJ1-2, with a tentative D call TRBD1 (6 bases). Per the germline V gene, CDR1 is SGDLS and CDR2 is YYNGEE. The CDR3 runs to 15 residues. Trimming took off 0 bases at V and 4 bases at J, with 13 bases between the two ends.

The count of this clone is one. CDR3 in amino acids: CSVVISRTGLSYEQYF. In DNA form, the CDR3 reads TGCAGCGTTGTAATATCTCGGACAGGCCTCTCCTACGAGCAGTACTTC. The rearrangement uses TRBV29-1 and TRBJ2-7; 7 bases align to TRBD1. CDR1 is SQVTM, CDR2 ANQGSEA, per germline. Trimming cost V 4 bases and J 0 bases; bases outside gene matches: 12. This CDR3 is built from 16 residues.

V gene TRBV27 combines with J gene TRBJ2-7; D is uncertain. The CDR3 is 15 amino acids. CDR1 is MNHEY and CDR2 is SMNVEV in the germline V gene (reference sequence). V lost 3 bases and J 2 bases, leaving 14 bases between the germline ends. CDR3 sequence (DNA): TGTGCCAGCAGTTTGGGCAGCTTACGAACCTACGAGCAGTACTTC. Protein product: CASSLGSLRTYEQYF.

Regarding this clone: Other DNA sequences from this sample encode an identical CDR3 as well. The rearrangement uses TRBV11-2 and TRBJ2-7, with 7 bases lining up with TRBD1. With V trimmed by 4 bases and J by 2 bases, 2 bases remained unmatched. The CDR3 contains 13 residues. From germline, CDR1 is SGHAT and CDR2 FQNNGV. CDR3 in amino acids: CASSSDRAYEQYF. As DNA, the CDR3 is TGTGCCAGCAGCTCCGACAGGGCCTACGAGCAGTACTTC.

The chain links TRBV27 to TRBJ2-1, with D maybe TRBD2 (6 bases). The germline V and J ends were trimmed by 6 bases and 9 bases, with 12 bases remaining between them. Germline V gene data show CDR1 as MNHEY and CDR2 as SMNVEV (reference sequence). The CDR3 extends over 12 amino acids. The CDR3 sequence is CASSFPRGEQFF. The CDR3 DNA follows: TGTGCCAGCAGCTTCCCGCGGGGTGAGCAGTTCTTC.

In DNA form, the CDR3 reads TGTGCCAGTAGTATAACGGGAGAGAGGCTGGAGACCCAGTACTTC. Translated, it gives CASSITGERLETQYF. The rearrangement uses TRBV19 and TRBJ2-5; maybe TRBD2 (6 bases). Germline V gene sequence: CDR1 LNHDA, CDR2 SQIVND (reference sequence). The CDR3 contains 15 residues. V shed 2 bases and J shed 5 bases, with 15 bases lying between them.

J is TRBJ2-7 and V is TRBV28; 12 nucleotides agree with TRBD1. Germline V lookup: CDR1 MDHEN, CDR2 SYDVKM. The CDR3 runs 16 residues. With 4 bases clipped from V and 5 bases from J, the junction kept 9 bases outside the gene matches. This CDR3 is CASSSPGTGGLDEQYF. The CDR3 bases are TGTGCCAGCAGTTCCCCTGGGACAGGGGGCCTCGACGAGCAGTACTTC.

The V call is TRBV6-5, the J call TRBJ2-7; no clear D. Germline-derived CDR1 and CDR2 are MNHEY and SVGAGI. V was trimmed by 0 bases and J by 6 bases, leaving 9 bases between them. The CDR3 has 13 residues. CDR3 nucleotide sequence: TGTGCCAGCAGTTACTCGAGGCAGTCCGAGCAGTACTTC. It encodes CASSYSRQSEQYF.

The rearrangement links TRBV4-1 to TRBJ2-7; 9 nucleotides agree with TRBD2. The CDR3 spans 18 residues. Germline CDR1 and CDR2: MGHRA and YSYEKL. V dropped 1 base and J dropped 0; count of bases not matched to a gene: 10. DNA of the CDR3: TGCGCCAGCAGCCAAGTGGGCGGGAGGGCACCGAGCTCCTACGAGCAGTACTTC. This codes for CASSQVGGRAPSSYEQYF.